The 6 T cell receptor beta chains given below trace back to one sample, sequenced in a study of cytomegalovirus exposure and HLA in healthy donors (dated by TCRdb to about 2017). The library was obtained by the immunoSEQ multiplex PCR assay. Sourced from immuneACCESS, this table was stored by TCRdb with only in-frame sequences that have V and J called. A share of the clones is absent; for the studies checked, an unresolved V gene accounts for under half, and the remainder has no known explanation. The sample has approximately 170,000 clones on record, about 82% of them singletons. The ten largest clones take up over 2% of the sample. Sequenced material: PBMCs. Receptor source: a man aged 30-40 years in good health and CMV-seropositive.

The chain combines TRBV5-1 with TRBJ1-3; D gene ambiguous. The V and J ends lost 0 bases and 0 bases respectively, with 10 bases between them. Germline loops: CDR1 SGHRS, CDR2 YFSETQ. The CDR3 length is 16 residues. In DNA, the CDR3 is TGCGCCAGCAGCTTGGACGGAGGACTCTCTGGAAACACCATATATTTT. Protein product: CASSLDGGLSGNTIYF.

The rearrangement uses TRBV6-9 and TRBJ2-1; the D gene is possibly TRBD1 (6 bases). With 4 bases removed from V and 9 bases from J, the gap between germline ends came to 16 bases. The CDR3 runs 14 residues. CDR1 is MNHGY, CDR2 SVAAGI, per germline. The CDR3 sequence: CASSSETGKCEQFF. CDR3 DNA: TGTGCCAGCAGTTCCGAGACAGGTAAGTGTGAGCAGTTCTTC.

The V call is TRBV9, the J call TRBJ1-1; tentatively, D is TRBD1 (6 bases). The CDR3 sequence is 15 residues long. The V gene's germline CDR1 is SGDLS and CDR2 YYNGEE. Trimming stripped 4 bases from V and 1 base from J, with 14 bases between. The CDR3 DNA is TGTGCCAGCAGCACCCGACAGGCGACGAACACTGAAGCTTTCTTT. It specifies CASSTRQATNTEAFF.

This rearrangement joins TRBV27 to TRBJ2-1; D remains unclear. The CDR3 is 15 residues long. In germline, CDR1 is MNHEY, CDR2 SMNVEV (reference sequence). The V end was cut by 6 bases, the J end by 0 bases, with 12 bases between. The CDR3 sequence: CASSRTVSSYNEQFF. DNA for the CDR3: TGTGCCAGCAGCCGCACAGTGAGCTCCTACAATGAGCAGTTCTTC.

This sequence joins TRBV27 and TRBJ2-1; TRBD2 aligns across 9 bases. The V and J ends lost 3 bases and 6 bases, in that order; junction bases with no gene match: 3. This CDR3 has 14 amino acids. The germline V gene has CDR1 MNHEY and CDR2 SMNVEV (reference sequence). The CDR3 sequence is CASSFAGGLNEQFF. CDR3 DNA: TGTGCCAGCAGTTTTGCGGGGGGGCTCAATGAGCAGTTCTTC.

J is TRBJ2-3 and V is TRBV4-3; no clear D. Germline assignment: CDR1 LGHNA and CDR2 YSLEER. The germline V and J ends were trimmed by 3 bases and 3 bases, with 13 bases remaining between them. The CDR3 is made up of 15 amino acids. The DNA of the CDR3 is TGCGCCAGCAGCCAGTCCGCCAGTTATACAGATACGCAGTATTTT. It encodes CASSQSASYTDTQYF.